This T cell receptor (beta chain) was documented in a study of beta chain features in type 1 diabetes. This clone occurred many times. What it binds is unknown. By way of CD45RO/CCR7/CD25/CD127/CD95/CD27, the CD4+ regulatory, stem cell-like memory, central memory and naive cells were sorted. Broader study findings: The VDJ junctions of type 1 diabetes patients carried fewer insertions and more deletions. Patients with Type 1 diabetes showed moderately but significantly shorter TCRB CDR3s in all four CD4+ subsets.

The CDR3 sequence is 12 residues long. The authors reverse transcribed all of the isolated RNA, so sequencing captured expressed TCRB transcripts. Using immunoSEQ multiplex PCR, the repertoire was profiled, and TCRdb retains in-frame clones only, with some absent. The profile shows about 370,000 clones, 8.5% to 10% of them singletons. The source of this sequence is a man aged 30-40 years with type 1 diabetes. The chain carries TRBV21-1 and TRBJ2-3; TRBD1, the D gene given by the table, was not confirmed from the DNA. TRBV21-1 is deemed a pseudogene. Sequencing input: central memory CD4+ T cells from blood. CDR3 coding DNA: TGTGCCAGCAAAGGGGATTGGGATACGCAGTATTTT. Residues: CASKGDWDTQYF.